This entry is about one TCR beta chain. The antigen it recognizes is unknown. Base qualities were left out, and no much larger clone turns up one base away. Whole blood was collected in K2EDTA tubes by collaborating institutions according to the institutions' own protocols. For TCRbeta analysis, collaborators shipped samples as frozen whole blood, isolated PBMCs, or DNA extracted from either of those sample types. The data were taken from a study of blood T cell repertoires in COVID-19 (dated by TCRdb to the early 2020s). About the investigation overall: The collaborator samples originated in the United States, Italy and Spain and spanned the acute and convalescent phases of COVID-19. The prospective study material was composed of cDNA or gDNA derived from T cells, B-cell-depleted T cells, or PBMCs. The dataset comprised deeply sampled blood TCRbeta repertoires from subjects exposed to, actively infected with, or recovered from COVID-19. A freely available public database, intended as a resource for researchers studying the immune response to SARS-CoV-2, is where the repertoires were released. The samples were drawn from two sources: the first 160 participants of the ongoing ImmuneRACE study, and 1,254 subjects contributed by 6 global collaborators. A de-identified subject ID, COVID-19 status, age in years and sex were almost always included in the sample metadata. HLA class I and class II types, where available, came from metadata supplied by the sample provider rather than from assay-based typing.

V is cut by 5 bases and J by 4 bases, and the space between the germline ends is 12 bases. CDR1 and CDR2 were assigned from the germline V gene as SGHTA and FQGNSA. The CDR3, from cysteine to phenylalanine, totals 14 residues. Only CDR3 DNA remains: 42 bases, in frame from the first base. TCRbeta CDR3 regions were amplified from genomic DNA by means of the immunoSEQ Assay, a bias-controlled multiplex PCR. The authors processed their data as follows. The number of nucleated cells in each sample was estimated by amplification of reference gene primers within the assay. To quantify the absolute abundance of each unique TCRbeta CDR3 rearrangement, sequence reads were collapsed and filtered. Productive Simpson clonality was computed per sample as the square root of Simpson's diversity index over productive rearrangements. TCRdb obtained this table from immuneACCESS and retained in-frame rearrangements with V and J assigned. These tables miss some clones; where compared with another copy, unresolved V genes account for less than half of the shortfall, and the remainder is unexplained. That table gives V, J and clone size, and the DNA gave D and trimming. This sample holds 210,000 or so clones; about nine tenths were observed only once. The biggest ten clones account for 2.5% to 3% of the sample.

Overall results and qualifications from the work: Clinical and demographic metadata were provided uncurated, with the amount varying by source and participant.

This receptor was taken from a woman aged 55-75 years with acute or convalescent COVID-19. Source material: peripheral blood. This chain joins TRBV7-2 to TRBJ2-1; there is no confident call for the D gene. This receptor carries the CDR3 CASSPTLGYNEQFF. The nucleotides are TGTGCCAGCAGCCCGACCCTAGGTTACAATGAGCAGTTCTTC.